This is a list of T cell receptor beta chains from one sample in a study of response to subunit inactivated influenza vaccine. TCRdb redid the calling of the RT-PCR reads with MiXCR, one entry per CDR3 protein. The table shows some 540,000 distinct CDR3 sequences, with under 25% occurring only once. Another study also made use of these data, one on T cells expressing NK-cell markers.

This material consisted of CD4+ T cells sorted from PBMCs, taken roughly 13 days after vaccination. The origin of the receptors is a man in his fifties or sixties who received an inactivated influenza vaccine. CDR3s include the opening cysteine and the closing phenylalanine or tryptophan. D genes are given only for firm matches. Clone size is not always given. Where it is, it says once, few, many or a class for expanded clones.

v_gene,abundance,j_gene,d_gene,CDR3aa,CDR3nt
TRBV7-2,few,TRBJ2-5,NA,CASSLASVTGRETQYF,TGTGCCAGCAGCTTAGCGAGTGTAACAGGGCGCGAGACCCAGTACTTC
TRBV4-2,NA,TRBJ2-5,NA,CASSQDKGETQYF,TGTGCCAGCAGCCAAGACAAGGGGGAGACCCAGTACTTC
TRBV5-1,few,TRBJ2-1,NA,CASSLGGDMYVQFF,TGCGCCAGCAGCTTGGGGGGAGATATGTACGTGCAGTTCTTC
TRBV2,few,TRBJ1-1,NA,CASLQEATMNTEAFF,TGTGCCAGCCTACAAGAGGCTACTATGAACACTGAAGCTTTCTTT
TRBV5-1,many,TRBJ1-2,NA,CASSLELPGHRGYTF,TGCGCCAGCAGCTTGGAGCTTCCAGGGCATCGAGGCTACACCTTC
TRBV6-2/TRBV6-3,NA,TRBJ2-7,TRBD1,CASSYPGQILYYEQYF,TGTGCCAGCAGTTACCCGGGACAGATTCTTTACTACGAGCAGTACTTC
TRBV29-1,many,TRBJ2-5,NA,CSVDSGTRETQYF,TGCAGCGTTGATTCAGGGACCCGGGAGACCCAGTACTTC
TRBV7-2,few,TRBJ1-2,NA,CASSLAVGDNYGYTF,TGTGCCAGCAGCTTAGCCGTGGGAGATAACTATGGCTACACCTTC
TRBV20-1,NA,TRBJ2-5,TRBD1,CSANARGMYQETQYF,TGCAGTGCTAACGCCAGGGGGATGTACCAAGAGACCCAGTACTTC
TRBV6-2/TRBV6-3,NA,TRBJ1-2,NA,CASSYDGSYGYTF,TGTGCCAGCAGTTATGACGGAAGCTATGGCTACACCTTC
TRBV28,NA,TRBJ1-2,NA,CASRQGGTFTNYGYTF,TGTGCCAGCAGACAAGGAGGGACATTCACTAACTATGGCTACACCTTC
TRBV5-1,NA,TRBJ2-7,NA,CASRVTALGEQYF,TGCGCCAGCAGAGTTACAGCGCTCGGGGAGCAGTACTTC
TRBV3-1,few,TRBJ2-6,TRBD1,CASSRQGGAGANVLTF,TGTGCCAGCAGCCGACAGGGCGGAGCTGGGGCCAACGTCCTGACTTTC
TRBV6-2/TRBV6-3,few,TRBJ2-7,NA,CASKQRGVLYEQYF,TGTGCCAGCAAGCAACGCGGTGTTTTATACGAGCAGTACTTC
TRBV7-9,few,TRBJ2-5,NA,CASSLGSTEETQYF,TGTGCCAGCAGCTTAGGGAGCACGGAAGAGACCCAGTACTTC
TRBV19,NA,TRBJ2-2,NA,CASSIDLATNTGELFF,TGTGCCAGTAGTATCGACCTAGCGACGAACACCGGGGAGCTGTTTTTT
TRBV6-2/TRBV6-3,NA,TRBJ2-5,NA,CASRGVVSQGETQYF,TGTGCCAGCAGGGGCGTCGTCTCACAAGGAGAGACCCAGTACTTC
TRBV7-2,few,TRBJ1-1,TRBD1,CASSPGGAAFF,TGTGCCAGCAGCCCAGGGGGAGCGGCTTTCTTT
TRBV27,NA,TRBJ1-6,TRBD1,CASSPAGTGGFYSPLHF,TGTGCCAGCAGTCCAGCGGGGACAGGGGGCTTTTATTCACCCCTCCACTTT
TRBV4-1,NA,TRBJ2-1,TRBD1,CASSQVPGQGARNEQFF,TGCGCCAGCAGCCAAGTCCCTGGACAGGGGGCACGGAATGAGCAGTTCTTC
TRBV7-2,few,TRBJ1-2,NA,CASSKPGVNGYTF,TGTGCCAGCAGCAAGCCGGGGGTAAATGGCTACACCTTC
TRBV20-1,few,TRBJ2-1,TRBD2,CSARSFRVREGPSYNEQFF,TGCAGTGCTAGAAGTTTTCGGGTGCGGGAGGGCCCATCCTACAATGAGCAGTTCTTC
TRBV6-1,NA,TRBJ2-6,NA,CASSDGHSGANVLTF,TGTGCCAGCAGTGACGGACACTCTGGGGCCAACGTCCTGACTTTC